This T cell receptor beta chain was recorded in a study of blood T cell repertoires in COVID-19. The assay was immunoSEQ multiplex PCR, and TCRdb's table has in-frame clones only and misses some. The profile covers a few hundred thousand clones, with 86% appearing a single time and 3.8% taken by the ten largest. The CDR3 runs to 16 residues. Losses at the gene ends were 5 bases for V and 5 bases for J; bases not matched to a gene: 11. Per the germline V gene, CDR1 is MGHRA and CDR2 is YSYEKL. The material sequenced was PBMCs or T cells enriched from blood (not recorded which). The source is a woman aged 40 to 50 with acute COVID-19. The V gene is TRBV4-1, the J gene TRBJ2-5; 10 bases map to TRBD1. CDR3 sequence reads: CASSTGQGLKVETQYF. In DNA, the CDR3 is TGCGCCAGCAGCACGGGACAGGGGTTGAAGGTTGAGACCCAGTACTTC.